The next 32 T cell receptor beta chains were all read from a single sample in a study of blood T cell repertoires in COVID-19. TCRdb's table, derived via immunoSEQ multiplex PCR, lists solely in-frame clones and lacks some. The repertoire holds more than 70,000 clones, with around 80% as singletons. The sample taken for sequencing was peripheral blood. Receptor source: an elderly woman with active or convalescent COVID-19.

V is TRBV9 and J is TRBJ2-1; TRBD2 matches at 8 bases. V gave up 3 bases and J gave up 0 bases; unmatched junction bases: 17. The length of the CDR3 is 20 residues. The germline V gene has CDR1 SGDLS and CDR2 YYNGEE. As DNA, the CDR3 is TGTGCCAGCAGCGCGCAACTAGCGGCACAAAAAGATCGCTCCTACAATGAGCAGTTCTTC. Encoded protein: CASSAQLAAQKDRSYNEQFF.

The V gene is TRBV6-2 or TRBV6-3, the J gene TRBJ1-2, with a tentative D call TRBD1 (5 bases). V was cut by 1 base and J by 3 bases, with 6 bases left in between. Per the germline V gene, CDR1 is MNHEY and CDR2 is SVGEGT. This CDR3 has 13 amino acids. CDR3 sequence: CASSYLGDYGYTF. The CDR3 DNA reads TGTGCCAGCAGTTACTTAGGGGACTATGGCTACACCTTC.

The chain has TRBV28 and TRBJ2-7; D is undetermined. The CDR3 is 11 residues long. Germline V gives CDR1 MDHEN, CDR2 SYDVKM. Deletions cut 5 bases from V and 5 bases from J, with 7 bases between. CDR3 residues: CASSPRNEQYF. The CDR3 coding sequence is TGTGCCAGCAGTCCCCGTAACGAGCAGTACTTC.

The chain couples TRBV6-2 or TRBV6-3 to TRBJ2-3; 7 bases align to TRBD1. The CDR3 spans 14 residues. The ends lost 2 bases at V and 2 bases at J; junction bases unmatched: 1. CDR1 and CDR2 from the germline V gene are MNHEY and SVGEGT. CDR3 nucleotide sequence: TGTGCCAGCAGTTACGGACAGGCCACAGATACGCAGTATTTT. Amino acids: CASSYGQATDTQYF.

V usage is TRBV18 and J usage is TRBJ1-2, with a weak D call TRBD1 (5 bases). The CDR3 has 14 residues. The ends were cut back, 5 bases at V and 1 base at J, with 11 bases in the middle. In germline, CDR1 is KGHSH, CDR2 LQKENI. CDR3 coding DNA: TGTGCCAGCTCATCGAGCAGGGATAACTATGGCTACACCTTC. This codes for CASSSSRDNYGYTF. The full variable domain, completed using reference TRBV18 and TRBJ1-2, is NAGVMQNPRHLVRRRGQEARLRCSPMKGHSHVYWYRQLPEEGLKFMVYLQKENIIDESGMPKERFSAEFPKEGPSILRIQQVVRGDSAAYFCASSSSRDNYGYTFGSGTRLTVV.

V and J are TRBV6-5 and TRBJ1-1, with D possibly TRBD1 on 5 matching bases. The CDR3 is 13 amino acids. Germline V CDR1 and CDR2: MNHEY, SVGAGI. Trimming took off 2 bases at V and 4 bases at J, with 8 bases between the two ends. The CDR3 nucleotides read TGTGCCAGCAGTTACGGTGACAGCACTGAAGCTTTCTTT. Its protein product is CASSYGDSTEAFF.

Here the CDR3 reads CASSGPGQGSYNEQFF. CDR3 sequence (DNA): TGTGCCAGCAGCGGCCCGGGACAGGGGTCATACAATGAGCAGTTCTTC. V usage is TRBV9 and J usage is TRBJ2-1, with TRBD1 matching over 10 bases. This CDR3 is built from 16 residues. V trimming: 3 bases; J trimming: 4 bases; junction bases outside the gene matches: 7. Germline CDR1 SGDLS, CDR2 YYNGEE.

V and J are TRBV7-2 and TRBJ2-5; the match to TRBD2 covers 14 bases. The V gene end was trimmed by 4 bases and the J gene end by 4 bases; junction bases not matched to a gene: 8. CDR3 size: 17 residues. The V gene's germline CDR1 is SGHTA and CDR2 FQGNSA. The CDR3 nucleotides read TGTGCCAGCAGCTCGGGGACTAGCGGGAGAGGGGGAGAGACCCAGTACTTC. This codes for CASSSGTSGRGGETQYF.

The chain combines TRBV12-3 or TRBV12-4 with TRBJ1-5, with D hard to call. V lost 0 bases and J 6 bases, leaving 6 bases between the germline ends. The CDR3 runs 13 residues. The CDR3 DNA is TGTGCCAGCAGTTTAGCCGGCGGTCAGCCCCAGCATTTT. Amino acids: CASSLAGGQPQHF.

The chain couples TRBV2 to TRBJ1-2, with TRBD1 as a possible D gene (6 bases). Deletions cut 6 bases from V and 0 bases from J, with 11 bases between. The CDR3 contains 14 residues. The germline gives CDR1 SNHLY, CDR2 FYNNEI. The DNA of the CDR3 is TGTGCCAGCAGAGGACAGCAAACTAACTATGGCTACACCTTC. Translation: CASRGQQTNYGYTF.

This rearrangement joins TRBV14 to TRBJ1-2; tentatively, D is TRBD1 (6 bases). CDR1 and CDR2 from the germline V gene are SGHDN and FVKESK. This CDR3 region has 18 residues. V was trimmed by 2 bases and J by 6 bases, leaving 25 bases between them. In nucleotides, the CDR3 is TGTGCCAGCAGCCAAAGGTCGCTTTTCCTCAACAGGGACGATGGCTACACCTTC. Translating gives CASSQRSLFLNRDDGYTF.

The chain's CDR3 is CASSEQGVSTGELFF. In DNA form, the CDR3 reads TGTGCCAGCTCTGAACAGGGGGTTAGCACCGGGGAGCTGTTTTTT. The rearrangement joins TRBV11-2 to TRBJ2-2; 8 bases match TRBD1. This CDR3 comprises 15 residues. Germline CDR1 SGHAT, CDR2 FQNNGV. The trim removed 8 bases at V and 4 bases at J, leaving 9 bases unmatched.

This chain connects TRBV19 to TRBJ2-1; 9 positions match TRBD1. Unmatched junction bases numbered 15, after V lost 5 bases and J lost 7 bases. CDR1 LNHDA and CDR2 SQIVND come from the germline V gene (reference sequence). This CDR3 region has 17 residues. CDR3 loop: CASSSVYTGGAWNEQFF. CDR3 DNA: TGTGCCAGTAGTTCCGTTTACACAGGGGGCGCGTGGAATGAGCAGTTCTTC.

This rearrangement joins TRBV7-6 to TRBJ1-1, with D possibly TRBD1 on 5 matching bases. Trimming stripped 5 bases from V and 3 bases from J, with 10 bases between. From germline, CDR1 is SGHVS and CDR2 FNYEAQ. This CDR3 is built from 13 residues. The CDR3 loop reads CASSQQAYTEAFF. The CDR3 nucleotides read TGTGCCAGCAGCCAACAGGCCTACACTGAAGCTTTCTTT.

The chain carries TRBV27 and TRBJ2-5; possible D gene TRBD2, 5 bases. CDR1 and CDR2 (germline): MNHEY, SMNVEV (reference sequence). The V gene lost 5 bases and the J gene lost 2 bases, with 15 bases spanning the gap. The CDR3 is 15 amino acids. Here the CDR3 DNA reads TGTGCCAGCAGTCCTCGGACTGGTCGACAAGAGACCCAGTACTTC. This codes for CASSPRTGRQETQYF.

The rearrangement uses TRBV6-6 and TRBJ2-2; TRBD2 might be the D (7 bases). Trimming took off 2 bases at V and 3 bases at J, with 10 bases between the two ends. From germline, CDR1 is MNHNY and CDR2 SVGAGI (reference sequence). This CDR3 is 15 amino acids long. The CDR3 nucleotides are TGTGCCAGCAGTTACCGGGGGGCGGACACCGGGGAGCTGTTTTTT. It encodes CASSYRGADTGELFF.

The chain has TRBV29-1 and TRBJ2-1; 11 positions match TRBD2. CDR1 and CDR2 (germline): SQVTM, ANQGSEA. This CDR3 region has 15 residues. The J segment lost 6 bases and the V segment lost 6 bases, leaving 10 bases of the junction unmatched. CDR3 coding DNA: TGCAGCGTACGAGGAGGACTAGCGGGCATCAATGAGCAGTTCTTC. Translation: CSVRGGLAGINEQFF.

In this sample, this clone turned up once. CDR3 protein: CASSLGTGNSGNTIYF. CDR3 nucleotides: TGTGCCAGCTCATTGGGGACAGGCAACTCTGGAAACACCATATATTTT. The V and J genes are TRBV18 and TRBJ1-3; 8 positions agree with TRBD1. Germline V gives CDR1 KGHSH, CDR2 LQKENI. The CDR3 totals 16 residues. V lost 5 bases and J lost 0; bases outside the gene matches: 6.

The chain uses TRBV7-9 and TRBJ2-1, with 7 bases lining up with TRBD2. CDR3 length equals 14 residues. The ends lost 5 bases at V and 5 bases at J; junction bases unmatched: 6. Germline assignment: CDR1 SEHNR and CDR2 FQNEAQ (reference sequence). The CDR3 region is CASSPSGTHNEQFF. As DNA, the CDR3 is TGTGCCAGCAGCCCTAGCGGAACCCACAATGAGCAGTTCTTC.

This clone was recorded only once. The DNA for the CDR3 is TGTGCCAGCTCACCCTTCTCAGGGGGCGGTAGAAGCTATGGCTACACCTTC. Translation gives CASSPFSGGGRSYGYTF. The V and J genes are TRBV18 and TRBJ1-2, with 8 bases aligning to TRBD1. The CDR3 is 17 residues long. The J segment lost 4 bases and the V segment lost 3 bases, leaving 13 bases of the junction unmatched. Germline CDR1 KGHSH, CDR2 LQKENI.

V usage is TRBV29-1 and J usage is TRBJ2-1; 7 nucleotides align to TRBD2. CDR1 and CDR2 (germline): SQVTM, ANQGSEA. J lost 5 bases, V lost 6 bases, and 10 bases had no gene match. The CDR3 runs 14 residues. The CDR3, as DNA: TGCAGCGTCAAAATTGCGGGAGTAGACAATGAGCAGTTCTTC. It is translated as CSVKIAGVDNEQFF.

The CDR3 spells CASSHSRSIYNEQFF. In DNA, the CDR3 is TGTGCCAGCAGCCATTCTAGGTCTATCTACAATGAGCAGTTCTTC. The rearrangement joins TRBV3-1 (or the pseudogene TRBV3-2) to TRBJ2-1; D gene unclear. The CDR3 extends over 15 amino acids. Trimming pared 3 bases from V and 3 bases from J, leaving 12 bases between. CDR1 LGHDT and CDR2 YNNKEL come from the germline V gene (reference sequence).

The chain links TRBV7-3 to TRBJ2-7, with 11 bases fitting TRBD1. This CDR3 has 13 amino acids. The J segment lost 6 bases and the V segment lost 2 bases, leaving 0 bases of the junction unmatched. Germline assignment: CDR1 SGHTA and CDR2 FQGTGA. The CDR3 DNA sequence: TGTGCCAGCAGCTTAGGGACAGGGGGCGAGCAGTACTTC. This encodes CASSLGTGGEQYF.

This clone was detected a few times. This CDR3 is CASSIRESQGNQPQHF. The CDR3, as DNA: TGTGCCAGTAGTATCCGCGAATCCCAAGGCAATCAGCCCCAGCATTTT. The rearrangement uses TRBV19 and TRBJ1-5; D unclear. V was clipped by 3 bases and J by 2 bases, with 14 bases between them. The length of the CDR3 is 16 residues. Germline assignment: CDR1 LNHDA and CDR2 SQIVND (reference sequence).

CDR3 loop: CASSPQTTLEYF. The DNA for the CDR3 is TGTGCCAGCAGCCCCCAGACTACATTGGAGTACTTC. The chain links TRBV11-2 to TRBJ2-7; D possibly corresponds to TRBD2 (5 bases). This CDR3 is 12 amino acids long. Trimming pared 5 bases from V and 11 bases from J, leaving 16 bases between. CDR1 is SGHAT and CDR2 is FQNNGV in the germline V gene.

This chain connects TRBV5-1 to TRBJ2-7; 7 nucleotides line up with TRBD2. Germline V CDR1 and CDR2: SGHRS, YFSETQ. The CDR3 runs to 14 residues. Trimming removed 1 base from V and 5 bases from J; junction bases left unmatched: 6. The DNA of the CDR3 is TGCGCCAGCAGCTTGCCTAGCGGCCTTGACGAGCAGTACTTC. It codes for CASSLPSGLDEQYF.

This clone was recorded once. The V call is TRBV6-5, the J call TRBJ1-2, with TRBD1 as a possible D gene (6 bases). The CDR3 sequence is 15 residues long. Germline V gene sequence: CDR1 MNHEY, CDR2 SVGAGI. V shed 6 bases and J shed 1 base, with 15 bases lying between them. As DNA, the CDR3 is TGTGCCAGCAGGACCAGGACAGCAATTAACTATGGCTACACCTTC. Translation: CASRTRTAINYGYTF.

CDR3 residues: CASRKGQMNTEAFF. In DNA form, the CDR3 reads TGTGCCAGCAGGAAGGGACAGATGAACACTGAAGCTTTCTTT. The gene calls are TRBV7-2 and TRBJ1-1, with 7 bases that match TRBD1. CDR1 and CDR2 (germline): SGHTA, FQGNSA. V gave up 6 bases and J gave up 0 bases; unmatched junction bases: 4. This CDR3 is built from 14 residues. The full variable domain, its missing parts supplied by reference TRBV7-2 and TRBJ1-1, is GAGVSQSPSNKVTEKGKDVELRCDPISGHTALYWYRQSLGQGLEFLIYFQGNSAPDKSGLPSDRFSAERTGGSVSTLTIQRTQQEDSAVYLCASRKGQMNTEAFFGQGTRLTVV.

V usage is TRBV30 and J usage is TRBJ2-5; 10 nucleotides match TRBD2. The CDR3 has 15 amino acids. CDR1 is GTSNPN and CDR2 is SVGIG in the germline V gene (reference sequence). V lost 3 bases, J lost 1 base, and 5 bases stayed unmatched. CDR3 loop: CAWSGLAGAQETQYF. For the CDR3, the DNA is TGTGCCTGGAGCGGTCTAGCGGGAGCCCAAGAGACCCAGTACTTC.

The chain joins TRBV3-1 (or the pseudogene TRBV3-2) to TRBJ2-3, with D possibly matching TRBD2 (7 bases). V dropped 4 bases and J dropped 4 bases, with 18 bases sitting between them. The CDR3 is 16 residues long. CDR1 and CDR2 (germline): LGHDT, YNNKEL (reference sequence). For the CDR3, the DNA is TGTGCCAGCAGCCTCCCGGGGGGCAGGGAGGCAGATACGCAGTATTTT. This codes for CASSLPGGREADTQYF.

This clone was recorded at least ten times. DNA for the CDR3: TGTGCCAGCAGTTTAGCGTCAGGGTATGAAAAACTGTTTTTT. Translated, it gives CASSLASGYEKLFF. The chain joins TRBV28 to TRBJ1-4; D is perhaps TRBD1 (5 bases). V was cut by 2 bases and J by 6 bases, with 10 bases left in between. In germline, CDR1 is MDHEN, CDR2 SYDVKM. The CDR3 consists of 14 residues. Together with reference TRBV28 and TRBJ1-4, the CDR3 gives the full variable domain: DVKVTQSSRYLVKRTGEKVFLECVQDMDHENMFWYRQDPGLGLRLIYFSYDVKMKEKGDIPEGYSVSREKKERFSLILESASTNQTSMYLCASSLASGYEKLFFGSGTQLSVL.

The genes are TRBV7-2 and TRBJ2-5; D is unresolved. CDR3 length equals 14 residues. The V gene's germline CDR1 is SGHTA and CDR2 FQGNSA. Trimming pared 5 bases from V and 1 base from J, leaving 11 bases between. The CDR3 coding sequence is TGTGCCAGCAGCACTTACGCGGCCCAAGAGACCCAGTACTTC. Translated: CASSTYAAQETQYF.